This T cell receptor (beta chain) was recovered during a study of blood T cell repertoires in COVID-19. The study drew participants aged about 18 to 95 years from some 25 US areas. Donors in Cohort 3 counted as recovered after two negative PCRs, clearance, or symptom resolution. V lost 3 bases to trimming and J lost 2 bases, with 15 bases between them. The CDR3 is made up of 16 amino acids. Germline CDR1 and CDR2: LGHDT and YNNKEL (reference sequence). TCRdb keeps only in-frame clones here, not all; method: immunoSEQ multiplex PCR. The sample has under 350,000 clones, around nine tenths seen once; the top ten hold less than 2%.

Material: PBMCs or T cells enriched from blood (not recorded which). The J gene is TRBJ2-3, the V gene TRBV3-1 (or the pseudogene TRBV3-2); D perhaps matches TRBD2 (7 bases). The receptor comes from a woman aged 40 to 50 who had recovered from COVID-19. Here the CDR3 DNA reads TGTGCCAGCAGCCATTGGGGGGGCGGTGACACAGATACGCAGTATTTT. Its translation: CASSHWGGGDTDTQYF.